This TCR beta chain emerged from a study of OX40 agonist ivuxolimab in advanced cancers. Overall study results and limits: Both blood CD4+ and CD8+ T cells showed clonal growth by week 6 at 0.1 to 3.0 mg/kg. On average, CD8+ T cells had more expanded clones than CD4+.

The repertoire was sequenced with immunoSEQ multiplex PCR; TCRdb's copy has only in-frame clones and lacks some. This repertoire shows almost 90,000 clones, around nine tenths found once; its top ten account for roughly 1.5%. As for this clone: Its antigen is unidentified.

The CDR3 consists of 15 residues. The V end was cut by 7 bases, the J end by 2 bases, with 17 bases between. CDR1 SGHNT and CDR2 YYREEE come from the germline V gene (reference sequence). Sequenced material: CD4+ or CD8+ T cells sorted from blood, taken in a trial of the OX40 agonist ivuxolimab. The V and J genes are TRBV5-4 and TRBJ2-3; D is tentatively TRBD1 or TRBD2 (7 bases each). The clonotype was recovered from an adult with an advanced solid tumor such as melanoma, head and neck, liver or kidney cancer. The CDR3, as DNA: TGTGCCAGCTTCAAGGGGGCGGGAGACACAGATACGCAGTATTTT. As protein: CASFKGAGDTDTQYF.